The clone carrying this T cell receptor (beta chain) was observed once. Germline V gives CDR1 LGHDT, CDR2 YNNKEL (reference sequence). This CDR3 comprises 17 residues. Trimming at V came to 1 base and at J to 4 bases, leaving 5 bases not matched to a gene. The sample is drawn from a study of blood T cell repertoires in COVID-19. The overall study: The United States, Italy and Spain provided the acute and convalescent COVID-19 samples. PBMCs, B-cell-depleted T cells, or T cells were the source of the cDNA or gDNA that made up the material.

Authors' methods: Amplified reference gene primers provided the basis for estimating nucleated cell counts. Produced via immunoSEQ multiplex PCR; TCRdb's table is partial and in-frame only. That table furnishes V, J and clone size, whereas the DNA furnished D and trimming. This sample carries about 210,000 clones, 84% of them seen once, and the ten largest clones take approximately 8.1%. The sample was peripheral blood. V and J are TRBV3-1 (or the pseudogene TRBV3-2) and TRBJ2-2, with 11 positions matching TRBD2. The clonotype originates from a woman aged 45-59 years with active or convalescent COVID-19. The CDR3: CASSQGLAGGGTGELFF. The DNA for the CDR3 is TGTGCCAGCAGCCAAGGCCTAGCGGGGGGCGGCACCGGGGAGCTGTTTTTT.